These 21 T cell receptor beta chains share one sample of origin, sequenced in a study of blood T cell repertoires in COVID-19 (dated by TCRdb to the early 2020s). Receptor libraries were prepared by the immunoSEQ multiplex PCR assay. As stored in TCRdb, this immuneACCESS dataset retains in-frame rearrangements with V and J assigned. A fraction of the clones does not appear; measured against another copy, unresolved V genes explain less than half of the discrepancy, and the remainder lacks a known reason. The sample contains over 75,000 clones, under 85% of them found a single time. The ten largest clones capture over 9% of the sample. The specimen sequenced was peripheral blood. The receptors stem from a man between 65 and 85 years old with acute or convalescent COVID-19.

This clone was counted a few times. The genes are TRBV27 and TRBJ1-2, with 7 bases that match TRBD1. This CDR3 has 13 residues. The germline gives CDR1 MNHEY, CDR2 SMNVEV (reference sequence). The V segment lost 6 bases and the J segment 4 bases; nucleotides outside the gene matches: 5. CDR3 amino acids: CASSLRGSYGYTF. In DNA form, the CDR3 reads TGTGCCAGCAGCCTCAGGGGGTCCTATGGCTACACCTTC.

The rearrangement links TRBV19 to TRBJ2-5; 8 nucleotides line up with TRBD2. The CDR3 consists of 15 residues. The germline V gene has CDR1 LNHDA and CDR2 SQIVND (reference sequence). V was clipped by 3 bases and J by 1 base; unmatched bases: 4. CDR3 sequence reads: CASSMLAGTQETQYF. The CDR3 region has the DNA TGTGCCAGTAGTATGTTAGCGGGGACCCAAGAGACCCAGTACTTC.

This chain joins TRBV5-1 and TRBJ2-1, with TRBD2 matching 7 bases. The germline CDR1 and CDR2 sequences are SGHRS and YFSETQ. There are 15 residues in the CDR3. The V segment lost 4 bases and the J segment 2 bases; nucleotides outside the gene matches: 6. In nucleotides, the CDR3 is TGCGCCAGCAGCAATACCGGGACTACCTACAATGAGCAGTTCTTC. It specifies CASSNTGTTYNEQFF. Combining the CDR3 with reference TRBV5-1 and TRBJ2-1 gives the whole variable domain KAGVTQTPRYLIKTRGQQVTLSCSPISGHRSVSWYQQTPGQGLQFLFEYFSETQRNKGNFPGRFSGRQFSNSRSEMNVSTLELGDSALYLCASSNTGTTYNEQFFGPGTRLTVL.

The chain has TRBV6-5 and TRBJ2-3; 11 positions match TRBD2. The CDR3 is 15 amino acids. With V trimmed by 5 bases and J by 1 base, 2 bases remained unmatched. The germline V gene encodes CDR1 MNHEY and CDR2 SVGAGI. CDR3 sequence: CASSPLAGGTDTQYF. In DNA form, the CDR3 reads TGTGCCAGCAGTCCACTAGCGGGGGGCACAGATACGCAGTATTTT.

The V call is TRBV15, the J call TRBJ1-5; 8 positions match TRBD1. The CDR3 is 14 amino acids. Germline lookup yields CDR1 LNHNV and CDR2 YYDKDF (reference sequence). The V gene end was trimmed by 5 bases and the J gene end by 5 bases; junction bases not matched to a gene: 5. As DNA, the CDR3 is TGTGCCACCAGCCCAGGGGGCCCCCATCAGCCCCAGCATTTT. Its protein product is CATSPGGPHQPQHF.

The rearrangement links TRBV19 to TRBJ2-7, with TRBD1 matching over 8 bases. The V gene end was trimmed by 7 bases and the J gene end by 3 bases; junction bases not matched to a gene: 8. The length of the CDR3 is 14 residues. Per the germline V gene, CDR1 is LNHDA and CDR2 is SQIVND (reference sequence). CDR3 nucleotide sequence: TGTGCCAGTAAACTACGGACAGGGATCTACGAGCAGTACTTC. Its translation: CASKLRTGIYEQYF.

The chain recombines TRBV28 with TRBJ1-5, with TRBD1 matching 10 bases. V shed 5 bases, J shed 5 bases, and the junction held 6 bases outside the gene matches. Per the germline V gene, CDR1 is MDHEN and CDR2 is SYDVKM. This CDR3 spans 15 amino acids. Here the CDR3 reads CASSGTGAGYQPQHF. The CDR3 DNA is TGTGCCAGCAGTGGGACAGGGGCGGGGTATCAGCCCCAGCATTTT. The entire variable domain, with the rest obtained from reference TRBV28 and TRBJ1-5, is as follows: DVKVTQSSRYLVKRTGEKVFLECVQDMDHENMFWYRQDPGLGLRLIYFSYDVKMKEKGDIPEGYSVSREKKERFSLILESASTNQTSMYLCASSGTGAGYQPQHFGDGTRLSIL.

This clone showed up just a few times. This chain links TRBV10-2 with TRBJ2-7, with TRBD2 as a possible D gene (6 bases). The V end lost 2 bases, the J end lost 5 bases, and 10 bases lay between the germline ends. The CDR3 spans 13 residues. The germline V gene encodes CDR1 WSHSY and CDR2 SAAADI. In DNA form, the CDR3 reads TGCGCCAGCAGTGAGGCAGGGAGGCACGAGCAGTACGTC. Translation: CASSEAGRHEQYV.

The J gene is TRBJ2-2, the V gene TRBV6-1, with D possibly matching TRBD2 (5 bases). The germline V gene encodes CDR1 MNHNS and CDR2 SASEGT. Trimming removed 4 bases at V and 4 bases at J, with 16 bases between. The CDR3 consists of 16 residues. The CDR3 sequence is CASSGGRQLGTGELFF. The CDR3 DNA reads as TGTGCCAGCAGTGGAGGGCGCCAGTTGGGCACCGGGGAGCTGTTTTTT.

The chain combines TRBV2 with TRBJ2-3; 10 positions match TRBD1. CDR1 and CDR2 from the germline V gene are SNHLY and FYNNEI. V lost 7 bases and J lost 6; bases outside the gene matches: 7. This CDR3 region has 14 residues. The CDR3 DNA reads TGTGCCAGCAAACCGGACAGGGGGGGTGATACGCAGTATTTT. Its translation: CASKPDRGGDTQYF. Full variable domain (outside the CDR3, taken from reference TRBV2 and TRBJ2-3): EPEVTQTPSHQVTQMGQEVILRCVPISNHLYFYWYRQILGQKVEFLVSFYNNEISEKSEIFDDQFSVERPDGSNFTLKIRSTKLEDSAMYFCASKPDRGGDTQYFGPGTRLTVL.

The chain has TRBV12-3 or TRBV12-4 and TRBJ2-5, with 7 bases fitting TRBD2. This CDR3 has 12 amino acids. The ends lost 8 bases at V and 4 bases at J; junction bases unmatched: 4. The CDR3 sequence: CASQASGETQYF. The CDR3 nucleotides are TGTGCCAGCCAGGCTAGCGGAGAGACCCAGTACTTC.

This clone was observed once. This chain links TRBV4-1 with TRBJ2-7; D is uncertain. Trimming shortened V by 1 base and J by 2 bases, and 6 bases separated the two germline ends. Germline CDR1 and CDR2: MGHRA and YSYEKL. This CDR3 comprises 13 residues. The DNA of the CDR3 is TGCGCCAGCAGCCAAGGGCCAGCCTACGAGCAGTACGTC. As protein: CASSQGPAYEQYV.

In this sample, this clone turned up once. The genes are TRBV27 and TRBJ1-2; TRBD1 matches 7 bases. V was pared by 5 bases and J by 9 bases, with 9 bases of the junction left unmatched. The CDR3 contains 13 residues. Germline-derived CDR1 and CDR2 are MNHEY and SMNVEV (reference sequence). CDR3 protein: CASSIDRVGRYTF. CDR3 in DNA: TGTGCCAGCAGTATAGACAGGGTAGGGCGCTACACCTTC.

The gene calls are TRBV24-1 and TRBJ1-1; D not resolved. Trimming removed 3 bases at V and 0 bases at J, with 4 bases between. Per germline, CDR1 KGHDR and CDR2 SFDVKD. The CDR3 runs to 13 residues. The CDR3 DNA reads as TGTGCCACCAGTGATGAGTTGAACACTGAAGCTTTCTTT. Translated: CATSDELNTEAFF.

The V call is TRBV19, the J call TRBJ1-4; TRBD1 might be the D (5 bases). This CDR3 contains 15 residues. Germline V gene data show CDR1 as LNHDA and CDR2 as SQIVND (reference sequence). The ends were cut back, 3 bases at V and 5 bases at J, with 13 bases in the middle. The CDR3 bases are TGTGCCAGTAGTATGTTCCAGGGCACAAATGAAAAACTGTTTTTT. This gives the protein CASSMFQGTNEKLFF. The variable domain in full, completed from reference TRBV19 and TRBJ1-4, reads DGGITQSPKYLFRKEGQNVTLSCEQNLNHDAMYWYRQDPGQGLRLIYYSQIVNDFQKGDIAEGYSVSREKKESFPLTVTSAQKNPTAFYLCASSMFQGTNEKLFFGSGTQLSVL.

The chain combines TRBV5-1 with TRBJ2-2; 7 bases match TRBD1. The trim removed 3 bases at V and 4 bases at J, leaving 9 bases unmatched. The germline V gene has CDR1 SGHRS and CDR2 YFSETQ. The CDR3 totals 16 residues. The CDR3 loop is CASSSIRGLGTGELFF. CDR3 coding DNA: TGCGCCAGCAGCTCAATCAGGGGGTTAGGCACCGGGGAGCTGTTTTTT.

The chain joins TRBV7-2 to TRBJ1-4, with a weak D call TRBD1 (5 bases). CDR1 and CDR2 (germline): SGHTA, FQGNSA. The V end lost 4 bases, the J end lost 8 bases, and 17 bases lay between the germline ends. CDR3 length: 15 residues. This chain's CDR3 is CASSSLGGEREKLFF. The CDR3 coding sequence is TGTGCCAGCAGCTCCCTCGGGGGGGAGAGGGAAAAACTGTTTTTT.

The chain has TRBV9 and TRBJ2-1; 8 bases match TRBD2. The CDR3 has 18 amino acids. J lost 0 bases, V lost 4 bases, and 12 bases had no gene match. CDR1 is SGDLS and CDR2 is YYNGEE in the germline V gene. CDR3 nucleotides: TGTGCCAGCAGCTACAGCTTTAGCGGGGTAAGCTCCTACAATGAGCAGTTCTTC. This gives the protein CASSYSFSGVSSYNEQFF.

This sequence joins TRBV15 and TRBJ2-7, with D unclear. The CDR3 has 15 amino acids. V lost 3 bases and J 0 bases, leaving 12 bases between the germline ends. The germline V gene encodes CDR1 LNHNV and CDR2 YYDKDF (reference sequence). The CDR3 DNA sequence: TGTGCCACCAGCAGTTACTTGAAATCCTCCTACGAGCAGTACTTC. Protein product: CATSSYLKSSYEQYF.

The chain carries TRBV7-2 and TRBJ1-5, with D tentatively TRBD1 (5 bases). Looked up from germline, CDR1 is SGHTA and CDR2 is FQGNSA. V lost 5 bases and J lost 2, with 7 bases in between. The CDR3 is made up of 13 amino acids. The CDR3 reads CASSKQGNQPQHF. The CDR3 nucleotides read TGTGCCAGCAGCAAACAGGGCAATCAGCCCCAGCATTTT.

This chain links TRBV3-1 (or the pseudogene TRBV3-2) with TRBJ2-5, with 7 bases matching TRBD2. The germline V gene encodes CDR1 LGHDT and CDR2 YNNKEL (reference sequence). V was pared by 0 bases and J by 6 bases, with 7 bases of the junction left unmatched. The CDR3 contains 15 residues. The CDR3 region is CASSQEGEGMQTQYF. CDR3 nucleotides: TGTGCCAGCAGCCAAGAGGGGGAGGGTATGCAGACCCAGTACTTC.